The 12 T cell receptor beta chains below all came from one sample that was sequenced in a study of a mutant IDH1 vaccine in newly diagnosed glioma. Time point denoted: baseline, week 1 (first vaccination visit). Documented treatment: pre-vaccination baseline after standard-of-care therapy. Generated by immunoSEQ multiplex PCR, the TCRdb table keeps only in-frame clones and is missing some. The profile covers around 82,000 clones, with more than 65% appearing a single time and 4.5% to 5.5% taken by the ten largest. The sample here was PBMCs, taken from a glioma patient treated with radiotherapy, temozolomide or both. These receptors originate from a man in his forties with glioma. Some clones in this sample may be carry-over from other donors' samples.

V usage is TRBV5-4 and J usage is TRBJ2-7, with TRBD1 as a possible D gene (6 bases). V was shortened by 4 bases and J by 4 bases, with 9 bases between the two germline ends. The CDR3 length is 12 residues. Looked up from germline, CDR1 is SGHNT and CDR2 is YYREEE (reference sequence). CDR3 coding DNA: TGTGCCAGCAGCCAGGACAGTTACGAGCAGTACTTC. Amino acid sequence: CASSQDSYEQYF.

This clone was found a few times. The J gene is TRBJ1-1, the V gene TRBV11-2; D gene ambiguous. Looked up from germline, CDR1 is SGHAT and CDR2 is FQNNGV. CDR3 length: 13 amino acids. Deletions cut 1 base from V and 1 base from J, with 4 bases between. CDR3 nucleotide sequence: TGTGCCAGCAGCTTAGCCCAGAACACTGAAGCTTTCTTT. Protein product: CASSLAQNTEAFF.

This clone was observed a single time. The CDR3 region has the DNA TGTGCCAGTAGTATAGGGGGCAGGGAGACCCAGTACTTC. Translating gives CASSIGGRETQYF. The V gene is TRBV19, the J gene TRBJ2-5, with D possibly TRBD1 on 5 matching bases. The germline V gene encodes CDR1 LNHDA and CDR2 SQIVND (reference sequence). V was clipped by 1 base and J by 5 bases, with 8 bases between them. This CDR3 has 13 amino acids.

This clone was detected only a few times. The CDR3 nucleotides are TGTGCCAGCAGCCCCGTGTCTAGGAGCTCCTACAATGAGCAGTTCTTC. Encoded protein: CASSPVSRSSYNEQFF. The J gene is TRBJ2-1, the V gene TRBV7-2; D is undetermined. CDR3 length equals 16 residues. The V gene lost 5 bases and the J gene lost 0 bases, with 14 bases spanning the gap. Germline CDR1 and CDR2: SGHTA and FQGNSA.

The CDR3 region is CASSRDRGETQYF. The CDR3 region has the DNA TGTGCCAGCAGCAGGGACAGGGGGGAGACCCAGTACTTC. This chain joins TRBV7-6 and TRBJ2-5; TRBD1 agrees at 11 bases. The CDR3 runs to 13 residues. Germline CDR1 and CDR2: SGHVS and FNYEAQ. Trimming removed 5 bases from V and 5 bases from J; junction bases left unmatched: 1.

The gene calls are TRBV2 and TRBJ1-2; 7 bases line up with TRBD1. The J segment lost 5 bases and the V segment lost 4 bases, leaving 16 bases of the junction unmatched. This CDR3 is 17 amino acids long. From germline, CDR1 is SNHLY and CDR2 FYNNEI. The CDR3 region is CASSVRPAGGSKYGYTF. The CDR3 nucleotides read TGTGCCAGCAGTGTGCGCCCCGCAGGGGGGAGTAAGTATGGCTACACCTTC.

V gene TRBV7-9 combines with J gene TRBJ2-7; TRBD2 aligns across 8 bases. Germline V CDR1 and CDR2: SEHNR, FQNEAQ (reference sequence). The CDR3 has 13 residues. V shed 8 bases and J 7 bases; nucleotides not matched to a gene: 10. As DNA, the CDR3 is TGTGCCAGCTCAGACGGTGCGGGGGGTGAGCAGTACTTC. As protein: CASSDGAGGEQYF.

This clone was seen just once. The rearrangement joins TRBV5-1 to TRBJ1-4; no firm D call. CDR3 size: 14 residues. CDR1 is SGHRS and CDR2 is YFSETQ in the germline V gene. Trimming took off 0 bases at V and 0 bases at J, with 3 bases between the two ends. The CDR3 DNA reads as TGCGCCAGCAGCTTGGCCCCAACTAATGAAAAACTGTTTTTT. Translating it yields CASSLAPTNEKLFF.

This clone was observed a few times. CDR3 region: CASRPGGATYEQYF. The CDR3, as DNA: TGTGCCAGCAGACCCGGCGGGGCCACCTACGAGCAGTACTTC. The chain has TRBV6-6 and TRBJ2-7; a possible D gene is TRBD2 (6 bases). The CDR3 covers 14 residues. Germline-derived CDR1 and CDR2 are MNHNY and SVGAGI (reference sequence). V shed 6 bases and J shed 2 bases, with 14 bases lying between them.

The V gene is TRBV2, the J gene TRBJ2-7; D not certain. The CDR3 runs 11 residues. Trimming took off 4 bases at V and 12 bases at J, with 13 bases between the two ends. Germline CDR1 SNHLY, CDR2 FYNNEI. Here the CDR3 DNA reads TGTGCCAGCAGTGTACAGAGAGCATGGTACTTC. Residues: CASSVQRAWYF.

This clone came up once. V usage is TRBV5-1 and J usage is TRBJ1-1, with D unresolved. This CDR3 has 14 amino acids. CDR1 SGHRS and CDR2 YFSETQ come from the germline V gene. V lost 4 bases and J 6 bases, leaving 16 bases between the germline ends. CDR3: CASSPRALRSEAFF. CDR3 nucleotide sequence: TGCGCCAGCAGCCCAAGGGCACTTAGGTCTGAAGCTTTCTTT.

This clone has only one observation. J is TRBJ1-5 and V is TRBV6-4, with a possible D match to TRBD1 (5 bases). The CDR3 has 17 amino acids. CDR1 and CDR2 (germline): MRHNA, SNTAGT. V was shortened by 8 bases and J by 1 base, with 21 bases between the two germline ends. CDR3 region: CASRTRIRDSSNQPQHF. In DNA form, the CDR3 reads TGTGCCAGCCGGACCCGAATCCGGGACTCAAGCAATCAGCCCCAGCATTTT.